The 31 T cell receptor beta chains in this list originate from one sample, sequenced in a study of shared clonotypes between healthy human individuals. Repertoires were generated with immunoSEQ multiplex PCR, while TCRdb's copy carries only in-frame clones and drops some. The sample has about 1 million clones; 70% to 80% are singletons. Input material: memory CD4+ T cells sorted from blood. As to subset: CD45RA-negative fraction. These receptors were obtained from a young man in good health.

The chain couples TRBV7-9 to TRBJ2-1; TRBD1 matches 12 bases. CDR3 length equals 16 residues. The germline gives CDR1 SEHNR, CDR2 FQNEAQ (reference sequence). V shed 2 bases and J 7 bases; nucleotides not matched to a gene: 6. CDR3 region: CASSLTGTGGWNEQFF. CDR3 DNA: TGTGCCAGCAGCTTAACCGGGACAGGGGGCTGGAATGAGCAGTTCTTC.

This clone was counted a single time. The chain carries TRBV5-1 and TRBJ1-2; a weak D match, TRBD1 (6 bases). Germline V CDR1 and CDR2: SGHRS, YFSETQ. The ends were cut back, 4 bases at V and 1 base at J, with 29 bases in the middle. This CDR3 spans 20 amino acids. The CDR3 DNA reads TGCGCCAGCAGCACCCGAGGACAGACATCTCTACTCCCCCTTAACTATGGCTACACCTTC. Protein: CASSTRGQTSLLPLNYGYTF.

The chain is built from TRBV28 and TRBJ1-2, with 9 bases that match TRBD1. The length of the CDR3 is 17 residues. Per germline, CDR1 MDHEN and CDR2 SYDVKM. V lost 0 bases and J lost 0; bases outside the gene matches: 5. The DNA of the CDR3 is TGTGCCAGCAGTTTATGGGGACAGGGAAAAGCTAACTATGGCTACACCTTC. It is translated as CASSLWGQGKANYGYTF.

This clone was counted a few times. The chain carries TRBV15 and TRBJ1-1, with 7 nucleotides matching TRBD1. Germline lookup yields CDR1 LNHNV and CDR2 YYDKDF (reference sequence). The length of the CDR3 is 18 residues. After removal of 4 bases from V and 1 base from J, the junction contained 15 bases not matched to a gene. CDR3 loop: CATSITVGQSGGNTEAFF. As DNA, the CDR3 is TGTGCCACCAGCATTACCGTGGGACAGTCCGGGGGGAACACTGAAGCTTTCTTT.

J is TRBJ2-2 and V is TRBV7-3, with TRBD1 matching 11 bases. The J segment lost 5 bases and the V segment lost 5 bases, leaving 10 bases of the junction unmatched. The germline gives CDR1 SGHTA, CDR2 FQGTGA. The CDR3 contains 17 residues. CDR3 region: CASSPHRTGGKTGELFF. In DNA form, the CDR3 reads TGTGCCAGCAGCCCCCACCGGACAGGGGGCAAGACCGGGGAGCTGTTTTTT.

In this sample, this clone turned up a few times. The V call is TRBV2, the J call TRBJ1-3; no firm D call. This CDR3 has 14 amino acids. Trimming removed 3 bases from V and 10 bases from J, with 16 bases in between. Germline assignment: CDR1 SNHLY and CDR2 FYNNEI. This chain's CDR3 is CASSDPGGVGTIYF. The CDR3 nucleotides read TGTGCCAGCAGTGACCCGGGTGGCGTTGGGACCATATATTTT.

For this clone: At the DNA level, this CDR3 is encoded by other sequences in the same sample as well. This chain links TRBV5-1 with TRBJ2-2; the match to TRBD1 covers 10 bases. The germline V gene has CDR1 SGHRS and CDR2 YFSETQ. V lost 0 bases and J lost 4; bases outside the gene matches: 0. The CDR3 sequence is 15 residues long. The CDR3: CASSLGTGGTGELFF. CDR3 in DNA: TGCGCCAGCAGCTTGGGGACAGGGGGCACCGGGGAGCTGTTTTTT. Full variable domain (rest looked up from reference TRBV5-1 and TRBJ2-2): KAGVTQTPRYLIKTRGQQVTLSCSPISGHRSVSWYQQTPGQGLQFLFEYFSETQRNKGNFPGRFSGRQFSNSRSEMNVSTLELGDSALYLCASSLGTGGTGELFFGEGSRLTVL.

There are a few counts of this clone. The CDR3, as DNA: TGTGCCAGCAGCTCGACAAAACAACCCGGGTGGTACGAGCAGTACTTC. The encoded protein is CASSSTKQPGWYEQYF. The rearrangement links TRBV5-6 to TRBJ2-7; no definite D call. The V and J ends lost 3 bases and 4 bases respectively, with 20 bases between them. CDR1 SGHDT and CDR2 YYEEEE come from the germline V gene. The CDR3 loop spans 16 amino acids.

This chain uses TRBV9 with TRBJ2-5; a weak D match, TRBD2 (5 bases). The germline V gene encodes CDR1 SGDLS and CDR2 YYNGEE. The CDR3 is made up of 13 amino acids. V was cut by 3 bases and J by 8 bases, with 14 bases left in between. CDR3 loop: CASSAGIDRTQYF. The CDR3 DNA reads TGTGCCAGCAGCGCGGGGATAGATCGAACCCAGTACTTC.

As concerns this clone: The junction shows a germline mismatch at one end, possibly a read error. The chain couples TRBV5-6 to TRBJ2-3; the D is unclear. The germline CDR1 and CDR2 sequences are SGHDT and YYEEEE. CDR3 length equals 16 residues. The CDR3 loop reads CAGSSLGVTFTDTQYF. The CDR3 nucleotides are TGTGCCGGCAGCTCCCTCGGAGTGACGTTCACAGATACGCAGTATTTT.

The rearrangement links TRBV6-6 to TRBJ1-1; tentatively, D is TRBD1 (5 bases). CDR3 length equals 13 residues. Looked up from germline, CDR1 is MNHNY and CDR2 is SVGAGI (reference sequence). Trimming took 0 bases from V and 7 from J, leaving 9 bases between them. CDR3 bases: TGTGCCAGCAGTTACTCGGGGGGACTTGAAGCTTTCTTT. It translates to CASSYSGGLEAFF.

This rearrangement joins TRBV18 to TRBJ2-5; TRBD1 or TRBD2 may be the D gene (5 bases each). The CDR3 has 15 amino acids. The germline gives CDR1 KGHSH, CDR2 LQKENI. V lost 5 bases to trimming and J lost 0 bases, with 13 bases between them. Here the CDR3 DNA reads TGTGCCAGCTCATGGGGGACGGACAACCAAGAGACCCAGTACTTC. As protein: CASSWGTDNQETQYF.

The genes are TRBV11-2 and TRBJ2-7; perhaps TRBD1 as D (6 bases). The CDR3 extends over 15 amino acids. V gave up 5 bases and J gave up 4 bases, with 18 bases separating them. Germline loops: CDR1 SGHAT, CDR2 FQNNGV. This CDR3 reads CASSLSRTALYEQYF. Written as DNA, the CDR3 is TGTGCCAGCAGCCTTAGTCGGACAGCCCTTTACGAGCAGTACTTC.

The V gene is TRBV2, the J gene TRBJ2-5, with unresolved D. V lost 6 bases and J lost 4, with 15 bases in between. The CDR3 length is 14 residues. The germline CDR1 and CDR2 sequences are SNHLY and FYNNEI. The CDR3 bases are TGTGCCAGCAGGCTAAGCGCCGAAGGAGAGACCCAGTACTTC. It translates to CASRLSAEGETQYF. Using reference TRBV2 and TRBJ2-5 for the parts outside the CDR3, the full variable domain is EPEVTQTPSHQVTQMGQEVILRCVPISNHLYFYWYRQILGQKVEFLVSFYNNEISEKSEIFDDQFSVERPDGSNFTLKIRSTKLEDSAMYFCASRLSAEGETQYFGPGTRLLVL.

This clone showed up just a few times. The chain links TRBV6-5 to TRBJ1-1; 7 bases map to TRBD1. The length of the CDR3 is 12 residues. The trim removed 8 bases at V and 1 base at J, leaving 1 base unmatched. Germline V gene sequence: CDR1 MNHEY, CDR2 SVGAGI. CDR3 residues: CASWTGNTEAFF. The CDR3 DNA follows: TGTGCCAGCTGGACAGGGAACACTGAAGCTTTCTTT.

The genes are TRBV7-3 and TRBJ2-5, with D unresolved. CDR1 SGHTA and CDR2 FQGTGA come from the germline V gene. The ends were cut back, 6 bases at V and 5 bases at J, with 13 bases in the middle. The CDR3 spans 13 residues. The CDR3 region has the DNA TGTGCCAGCAGTTTCGGACCGTTGGAGACCCAGTACTTC. Protein product: CASSFGPLETQYF.

The chain has TRBV19 and TRBJ2-2; D is ambiguous. The CDR3 spans 12 residues. V lost 4 bases, J lost 2 bases, and 2 bases lay in between. Germline CDR1 reads LNHDA; CDR2 reads SQIVND (reference sequence). The CDR3 loop reads CASSTNTGELFF. The CDR3 DNA follows: TGTGCCAGTAGTACTAACACCGGGGAGCTGTTTTTT.

This clone was observed a single time. The V call is TRBV30, the J call TRBJ1-2; weak D call: TRBD1 (6 bases). CDR3 length: 12 residues. The germline gives CDR1 GTSNPN, CDR2 SVGIG (reference sequence). Trimming shortened V by 3 bases and J by 10 bases, and 15 bases separated the two germline ends. CDR3 sequence reads: CAWRGGPGSYTF. The DNA of the CDR3 is TGTGCCTGGAGGGGGGGGCCAGGATCCTACACCTTC.

This clone occurred a few times. This sequence joins TRBV10-3 and TRBJ2-7; perhaps TRBD1 as D (5 bases). In germline, CDR1 is ENHRY, CDR2 SYGVKD. The CDR3 is made up of 13 amino acids. The V end lost 7 bases, the J end lost 2 bases, and 12 bases lay between the germline ends. The chain's CDR3 is CAITPDRPYEQYF. As DNA, the CDR3 is TGTGCCATCACCCCAGACAGACCCTACGAGCAGTACTTC.

As concerns this clone: A read error is the likely source, as a far larger clone sits one nucleotide away. The J gene is TRBJ2-5, the V gene TRBV7-2; D is unclear. From germline, CDR1 is SGHTA and CDR2 FQGNSA. This CDR3 is built from 12 residues. V was trimmed by 3 bases and J by 5 bases, leaving 7 bases between them. The CDR3 nucleotides are TGTGCCAGCAGCTTGGTGTGGGAGACCCAGTACTTC. Translated: CASSLVWETQYF.

The chain uses TRBV7-9 and TRBJ2-1; D gene uncertain. The CDR3 is made up of 14 amino acids. V was shortened by 4 bases and J by 0 bases, with 7 bases between the two germline ends. Germline values: CDR1 SEHNR, CDR2 FQNEAQ (reference sequence). The CDR3 protein is CASSYSSSYNEQFF. The CDR3 region has the DNA TGTGCCAGCAGCTACTCGAGCTCCTACAATGAGCAGTTCTTC.

The chain couples TRBV7-9 to TRBJ2-7, with D possibly TRBD2 on 6 matching bases. V lost 3 bases, J lost 0 bases, and 15 bases lay in between. This CDR3 comprises 16 residues. Germline assignment: CDR1 SEHNR and CDR2 FQNEAQ (reference sequence). CDR3 residues: CASSLRRDSSSYEQYF. The CDR3 coding sequence is TGTGCCAGCAGCTTGAGACGGGACTCGAGCTCCTACGAGCAGTACTTC.

The chain has TRBV7-3 and TRBJ2-1; 9 bases are a match to TRBD2. With 1 base clipped from V and 3 bases from J, the junction kept 1 base outside the gene matches. Germline values: CDR1 SGHTA, CDR2 FQGTGA. This CDR3 comprises 15 residues. CDR3 amino acids: CASSLSSGGYNEQFF. The CDR3 DNA is TGTGCCAGCAGCTTAAGTAGCGGGGGCTACAATGAGCAGTTCTTC. Combining the CDR3 with reference TRBV7-3 and TRBJ2-1 gives the whole variable domain GAGVSQTPSNKVTEKGKYVELRCDPISGHTALYWYRQSLGQGPEFLIYFQGTGAADDSGLPNDRFFAVRPEGSVSTLKIQRTERGDSAVYLCASSLSSGGYNEQFFGPGTRLTVL.

Details on this clone: At the DNA level, this CDR3 is encoded by other sequences in the same sample as well. The J gene is TRBJ2-7, the V gene TRBV5-1, with TRBD1 identical over 9 bases. V was clipped by 0 bases and J by 4 bases; unmatched bases: 5. CDR3 length: 15 amino acids. The germline gives CDR1 SGHRS, CDR2 YFSETQ. The CDR3, as DNA: TGCGCCAGCAGCTTGGGACAGGGGGGCTTGTACGAGCAGTACTTC. Translating it yields CASSLGQGGLYEQYF.

This clone turned up a few times. The chain uses TRBV30 and TRBJ1-1, with no clear D. The CDR3 is made up of 12 amino acids. CDR1 is GTSNPN, CDR2 SVGIG, per germline (reference sequence). Trimming removed 2 bases from V and 7 bases from J, with 11 bases in between. CDR3 DNA: TGTGCCTGGAGTAAAAGAGGTGATGAAGCTTTCTTT. As protein: CAWSKRGDEAFF.

The chain couples TRBV11-2 to TRBJ2-5, with 8 nucleotides matching TRBD1. Germline CDR1 SGHAT, CDR2 FQNNGV. V trimming: 2 bases; J trimming: 5 bases; junction bases outside the gene matches: 10. The CDR3 totals 16 residues. CDR3 sequence: CASSLTAAGGAETQYF. DNA for the CDR3: TGTGCCAGCAGCTTAACTGCGGCAGGGGGCGCGGAGACCCAGTACTTC. Complete variable domain (other parts from reference TRBV11-2 and TRBJ2-5): EAGVAQSPRYKIIEKRQSVAFWCNPISGHATLYWYQQILGQGPKLLIQFQNNGVVDDSQLPKDRFSAERLKGVDSTLKIQPAKLEDSAVYLCASSLTAAGGAETQYFGPGTRLLVL.

This chain joins TRBV7-9 and TRBJ1-1, with D possibly TRBD1 on 5 matching bases. Germline-derived CDR1 and CDR2 are SEHNR and FQNEAQ (reference sequence). The CDR3 totals 12 residues. Trimming removed 5 bases from V and 11 bases from J, with 15 bases in between. The CDR3 protein is CASSVGALRAFF. The DNA of the CDR3 is TGTGCCAGCAGCGTCGGGGCCTTGAGGGCTTTCTTT.

The chain employs TRBV2 and TRBJ1-6; D is ambiguous. The V gene lost 2 bases and the J gene lost 9 bases, with 14 bases spanning the gap. CDR3 size: 15 residues. CDR1 and CDR2 from the germline V gene are SNHLY and FYNNEI. CDR3 coding DNA: TGTGCCAGCAGTGAATATACACGGGCGGGTTCACCCCTCCACTTT. Translation: CASSEYTRAGSPLHF.

The chain combines TRBV27 with TRBJ1-6, with D uncertain. The CDR3 covers 15 residues. Deletions cut 2 bases from V and 6 bases from J, with 11 bases between. Germline V lookup: CDR1 MNHEY, CDR2 SMNVEV (reference sequence). CDR3 region: CASSLAGDINSPLHF. As DNA, the CDR3 is TGTGCCAGCAGTTTAGCGGGAGATATTAATTCACCCCTCCACTTT.

This sequence joins TRBV30 and TRBJ1-2; no definite D call. Per germline, CDR1 GTSNPN and CDR2 SVGIG (reference sequence). The CDR3 contains 11 residues. CDR3 nucleotides: TGTGCAGGCACCCATAACTATGGCTACACCTTC. Translation gives CAGTHNYGYTF.

The chain joins TRBV11-2 to TRBJ2-1; 7 bases fit TRBD1. Germline V gene sequence: CDR1 SGHAT, CDR2 FQNNGV. This CDR3 region has 15 residues. V dropped 4 bases and J dropped 2; count of bases not matched to a gene: 5. DNA for the CDR3: TGTGCCAGCAGCTCAATTCAGGGGGCCTACAATGAGCAGTTCTTC. Its translation is CASSSIQGAYNEQFF.